This TCR beta chain is drawn from a study of shared clonotypes between healthy human individuals. Points from the study as a whole: Donor clonotype sharing was expected to depend on sequencing depth. Sequencing of the sorted subsets was shown by rarefaction to be incomplete despite large depth.

The authors distributed each subset's genomic DNA evenly over several immunoSEQ plates. Using immunoSEQ multiplex PCR, the repertoire was profiled, and TCRdb retains in-frame clones only, with some absent. The repertoire consists of 2 million to 2.5 million clones, with 80% to 95% occurring once and the leading ten covering 0.36%. As for this clone: Its antigen is still unknown.

CDR3 length: 19 amino acids. Unmatched junction bases numbered 14, after V lost 6 bases and J lost 4 bases. Germline values: CDR1 MDHEN, CDR2 SYDVKM. The sample was naive CD4+ T cells from PBMCs. Subset given: CD45RA+ positively selected. This TCR was recovered from a young man in good health. Some clones in this sample may be carry-over from other donors' samples. This chain connects TRBV28 to TRBJ2-3, with 15 positions matching TRBD2. The CDR3 loop is CASSPWGRGLAGGPDTQYF. The DNA of the CDR3 is TGTGCCAGCAGCCCCTGGGGCAGAGGACTAGCGGGAGGGCCAGATACGCAGTATTTT.